This T cell receptor beta chain was observed in a study of cytomegalovirus exposure and HLA in healthy donors. The V gene lost 9 bases and the J gene lost 4 bases, with 16 bases spanning the gap. Germline V gene sequence: CDR1 SGDLS, CDR2 YYNGEE. CDR3 length: 14 amino acids. Clones were read by immunoSEQ multiplex PCR, and TCRdb kept only the in-frame ones, dropping some. The sample lists about 360,000 clones, 86% occurring once. Sequencing was performed on PBMCs. This rearrangement joins TRBV9 to TRBJ2-2; D perhaps matches TRBD2 (5 bases). This sequence originates from a woman between 18 and 29 years old in good health and CMV-seronegative. CDR3 nucleotide sequence: TGTGCCACCCCGGGGTCTAGAGGCACCGGGGAGCTGTTTTTT. Translated: CATPGSRGTGELFF.